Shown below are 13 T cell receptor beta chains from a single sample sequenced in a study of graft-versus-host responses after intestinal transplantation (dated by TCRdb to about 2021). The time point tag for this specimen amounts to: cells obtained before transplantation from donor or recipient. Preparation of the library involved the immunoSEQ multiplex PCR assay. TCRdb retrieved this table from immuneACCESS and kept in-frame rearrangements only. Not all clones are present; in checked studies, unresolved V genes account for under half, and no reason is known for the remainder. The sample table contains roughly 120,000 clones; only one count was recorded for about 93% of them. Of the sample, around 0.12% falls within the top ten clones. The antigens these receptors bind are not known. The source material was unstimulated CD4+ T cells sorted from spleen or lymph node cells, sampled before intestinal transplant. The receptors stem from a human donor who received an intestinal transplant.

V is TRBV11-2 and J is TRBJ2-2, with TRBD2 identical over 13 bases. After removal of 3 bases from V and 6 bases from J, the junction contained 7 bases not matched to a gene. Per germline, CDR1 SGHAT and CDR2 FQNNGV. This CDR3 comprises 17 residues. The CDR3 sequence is CASSFWTSGRLAGELFF. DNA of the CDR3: TGTGCCAGCAGCTTTTGGACTAGCGGGAGACTGGCCGGGGAGCTGTTTTTT.

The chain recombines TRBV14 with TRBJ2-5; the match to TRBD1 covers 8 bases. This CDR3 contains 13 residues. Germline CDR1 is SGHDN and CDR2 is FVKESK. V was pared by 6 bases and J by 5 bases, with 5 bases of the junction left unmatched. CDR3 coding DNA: TGTGCCAGCAGAAAAGCAGGGGGCGAGACCCAGTACTTC. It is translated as CASRKAGGETQYF.

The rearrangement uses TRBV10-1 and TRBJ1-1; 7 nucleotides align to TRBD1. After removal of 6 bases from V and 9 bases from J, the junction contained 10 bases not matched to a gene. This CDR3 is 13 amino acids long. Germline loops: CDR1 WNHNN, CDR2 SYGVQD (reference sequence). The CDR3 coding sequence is TGCGCCAGCAGGGAACACCGACAGGGTAAAGCTTTCTTT. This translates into CASREHRQGKAFF.

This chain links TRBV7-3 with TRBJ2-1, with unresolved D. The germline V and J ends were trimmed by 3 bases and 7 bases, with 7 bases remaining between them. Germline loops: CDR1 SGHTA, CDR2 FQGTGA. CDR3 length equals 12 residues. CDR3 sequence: CASSFGSNEQFF. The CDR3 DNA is TGTGCCAGCAGCTTTGGTTCAAATGAGCAGTTCTTC.

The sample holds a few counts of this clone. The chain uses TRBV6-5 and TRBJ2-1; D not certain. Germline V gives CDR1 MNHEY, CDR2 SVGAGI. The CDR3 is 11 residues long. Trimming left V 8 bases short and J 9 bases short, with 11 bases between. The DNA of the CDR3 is TGTGCCAGCCGCGAATTCGGTGAGCAGTTCTTC. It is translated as CASREFGEQFF.

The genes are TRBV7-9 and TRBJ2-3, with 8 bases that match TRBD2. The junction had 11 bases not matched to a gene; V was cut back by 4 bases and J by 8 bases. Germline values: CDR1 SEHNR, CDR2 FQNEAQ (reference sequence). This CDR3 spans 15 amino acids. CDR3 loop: CASSSAGSAGGTQYF. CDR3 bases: TGTGCCAGCAGCTCGGCGGGATCCGCGGGAGGTACGCAGTATTTT.

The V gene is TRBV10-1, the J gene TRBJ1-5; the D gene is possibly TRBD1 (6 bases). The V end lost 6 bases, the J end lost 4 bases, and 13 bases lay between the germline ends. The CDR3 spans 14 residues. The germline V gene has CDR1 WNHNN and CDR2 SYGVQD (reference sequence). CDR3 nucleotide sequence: TGCGCCAGCAGGGACAGAAAGGGAAATCAGCCCCAGCATTTT. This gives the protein CASRDRKGNQPQHF.

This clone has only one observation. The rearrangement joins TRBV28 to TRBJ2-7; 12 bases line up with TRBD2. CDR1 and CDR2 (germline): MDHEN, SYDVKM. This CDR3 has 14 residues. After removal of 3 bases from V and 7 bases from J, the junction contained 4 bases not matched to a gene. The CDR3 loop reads CASSFLAGGREQYF. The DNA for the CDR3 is TGTGCCAGCAGTTTCCTAGCGGGAGGGCGGGAGCAGTACTTC.

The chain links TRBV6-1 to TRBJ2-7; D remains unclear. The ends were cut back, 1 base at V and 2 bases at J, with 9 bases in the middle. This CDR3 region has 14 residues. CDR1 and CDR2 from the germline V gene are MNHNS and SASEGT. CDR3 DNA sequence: TGTGCCAGCAGTGAAGTTACACCTACCTACGAGCAGTACTTC. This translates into CASSEVTPTYEQYF.

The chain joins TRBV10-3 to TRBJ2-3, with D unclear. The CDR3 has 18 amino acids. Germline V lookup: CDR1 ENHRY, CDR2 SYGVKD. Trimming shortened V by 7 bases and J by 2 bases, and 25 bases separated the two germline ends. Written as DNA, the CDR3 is TGTGCCATCACGTTCCGCCCGAGTGGTGGGGAAAACACAGATACGCAGTATTTT. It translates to CAITFRPSGGENTDTQYF.

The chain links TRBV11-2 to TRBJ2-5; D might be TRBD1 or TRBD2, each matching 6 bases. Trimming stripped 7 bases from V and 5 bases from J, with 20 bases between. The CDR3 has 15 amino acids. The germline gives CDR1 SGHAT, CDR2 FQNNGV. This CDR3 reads CASTLGSTGGETQYF. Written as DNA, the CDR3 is TGTGCCAGCACCCTAGGCTCGACAGGAGGGGAGACCCAGTACTTC.

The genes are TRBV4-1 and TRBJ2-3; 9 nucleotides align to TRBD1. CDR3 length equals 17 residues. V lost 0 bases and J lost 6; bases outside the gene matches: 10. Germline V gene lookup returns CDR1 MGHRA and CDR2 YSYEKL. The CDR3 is CASSQETGTGPRDTQYF. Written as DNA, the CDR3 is TGCGCCAGCAGCCAAGAGACCGGGACAGGGCCTCGGGATACGCAGTATTTT.

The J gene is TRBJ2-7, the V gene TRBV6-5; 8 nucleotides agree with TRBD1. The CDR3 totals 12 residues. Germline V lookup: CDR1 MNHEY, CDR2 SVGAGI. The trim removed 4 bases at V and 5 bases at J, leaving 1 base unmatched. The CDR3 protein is CASSSDRDEQYF. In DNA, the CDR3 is TGTGCCAGCAGTTCGGACAGGGACGAGCAGTACTTC.